Shown below are 5 T cell receptor beta chains from a single sample sequenced in a study of metastatic and nonmetastatic thyroid tumors. Using MiXCR, TCRdb reanalyzed the PCR reads. Among roughly 58,000 clones listed, less than 5% were seen once. Patients had received no treatment of any kind before thyroid surgery. The material sequenced was blood. The receptor set was obtained from a female donor with papillary thyroid cancer or a benign thyroid nodule (not recorded which). Some clones in this sample may be carry-over from other donors' samples.

CDR3 sequence reads: CASSPWSYGYTF. The CDR3 DNA is TGTGCCAGCAGCCCTTGGTCCTATGGCTACACCTTC. The chain uses TRBV28 and TRBJ1-2; D unresolved. This CDR3 region has 12 residues. Germline CDR1 reads MDHEN; CDR2 reads SYDVKM. The V gene lost 6 bases and the J gene lost 4 bases, with 9 bases spanning the gap.

The chain carries TRBV28 and TRBJ1-3; D not resolved. The CDR3 sequence is 11 residues long. CDR1 and CDR2 from the germline V gene are MDHEN and SYDVKM. V was cut by 2 bases and J by 5 bases, with 1 base left in between. The CDR3 sequence is CASSLRNTIYF. CDR3 coding DNA: TGTGCCAGCAGTTTAAGAAACACCATATATTTT.

This clone occurred a few times. Just one base apart from a much larger clone, this may be a read error. The chain links TRBV11-1 to TRBJ2-5; tentative D call: TRBD2 (7 bases). Germline V lookup: CDR1 SGHAT, CDR2 FQDESV (reference sequence). There are 16 residues in the CDR3. V lost 6 bases and J lost 1, with 18 bases in between. In nucleotides, the CDR3 is TGTGCCAGCAGTGCGGGGGCTAGCGGCACCCAAGAGACCCAGTACTTC. Translating gives CASSAGASGTQETQYF.

Turning to this clone: A much larger clone differs from this one at a single base, so this may be a read error. This CDR3 is also generated by other DNA sequences in the sample. The genes are TRBV18 and TRBJ2-2; TRBD2 might be the D (5 bases). CDR3 length: 15 amino acids. Germline V CDR1 and CDR2: KGHSH, LQKENI. The CDR3 reads CASSPSRANTGELFF. The CDR3 DNA reads TGTGCCAGCTCACCCTCGAGGGCGAACACTGGGGAGCTGTTTTTT.

This clone appeared a few times. This may be a read error: a much more frequent sequence differs by one nucleotide. V is TRBV18 and J is TRBJ1-1; D unclear. Between the trimmed V and J ends, which lost 2 bases and 2 bases, there was a span of 6 bases. This CDR3 is 13 amino acids long. The V gene's germline CDR1 is KGHSH and CDR2 LQKENI. The CDR3 region has the DNA TGTGCCAGCTCACCAAGCCATAACACTGAAGCTTTCTTT. It yields the protein CASSPSHNTEAFF.